The T cell receptor beta chain under discussion was sequenced for a study of cytomegalovirus exposure and HLA in healthy donors. Primers: 60 Vbeta forward and 13 Jbeta reverse. Profiled with immunoSEQ multiplex PCR; TCRdb holds only in-frame clones, not every one. The table records about 160,000 clones, roughly 80% of them present only once. J gave up 5 bases and V 1 base, and 6 bases lay outside the gene matches. The CDR3 loop spans 15 amino acids. Germline loops: CDR1 SGHRS, CDR2 YFSETQ. The V and J genes are TRBV5-1 and TRBJ2-5, with TRBD1 identical over 9 bases. The specimen was PBMCs. This sequence originates from a woman in her 30s in good health and CMV-seropositive. The CDR3 spells CASSLTGQGMETQYF. The CDR3 region has the DNA TGCGCCAGCAGCTTGACCGGACAGGGGATGGAGACCCAGTACTTC.